Shown below are 8 T cell receptor beta chains from a single sample sequenced in a study of CD4 and CD8 cells across lung adenocarcinoma regions. In TCRdb, the PCR reads were re-called with MiXCR into one record per CDR3 protein. The repertoire holds 10,000 to 15,000 distinct CDR3 sequences, approximately 56% seen once, with 30% to 45% in the top ten. The sequenced sample was CD8+ T cells from the margin of a lung tumor. These receptors all stem from a female donor with lung adenocarcinoma. The CD4 and CD8 labels of this study may be unreliable.

The J gene is TRBJ2-5, the V gene TRBV12-3 or TRBV12-4, with D perhaps matching TRBD2 (6 bases). Trimming stripped 3 bases from V and 2 bases from J, with 16 bases between. This CDR3 contains 16 residues. CDR3 sequence reads: CASSFRAGSGQETQYF. The CDR3 coding sequence is TGTGCCAGCAGTTTTAGGGCAGGGAGCGGGCAAGAGACCCAGTACTTC.

This clonotype was detected once. J is TRBJ2-3 and V is TRBV20-1, with a possible D match to TRBD2 (7 bases). The germline V gene has CDR1 DFQATT and CDR2 SNEGSKA (reference sequence). This CDR3 is built from 16 residues. The V gene lost 2 bases and the J gene lost 3 bases, with 18 bases spanning the gap. The CDR3 coding sequence is TGCAGTGCTAGAATTGGGGGGGGGGCCGGGACAGATACGCAGTATTTT. This gives the protein CSARIGGGAGTDTQYF.

The chain is built from TRBV27 and TRBJ2-3, with 10 bases matching TRBD2. J lost 8 bases, V lost 5 bases, and 16 bases had no gene match. The CDR3 totals 17 residues. CDR1 is MNHEY and CDR2 is SMNVEV in the germline V gene (reference sequence). The CDR3 coding sequence is TGTGCCAGCAGTGCCGCCCTCGCTAGAGCGGGAGGGGGTACGCAGTATTTT. Translating gives CASSAALARAGGGTQYF.

This clonotype was observed a few times. The chain is built from TRBV27 and TRBJ1-2, with 10 bases matching TRBD1. J gave up 4 bases and V 5 bases, and 7 bases lay outside the gene matches. In germline, CDR1 is MNHEY, CDR2 SMNVEV (reference sequence). The CDR3 contains 15 residues. CDR3 nucleotide sequence: TGTGCCAGCAGTCCGCGGACAGGGGGATCCTATGGCTACACCTTC. Encoded protein: CASSPRTGGSYGYTF.

This clonotype has ten or more counts. This sequence joins TRBV27 and TRBJ1-5, with D hard to call. There are 13 residues in the CDR3. V dropped 3 bases and J dropped 4 bases, with 7 bases sitting between them. CDR1 and CDR2 (germline): MNHEY, SMNVEV (reference sequence). The DNA of the CDR3 is TGTGCCAGCAGTTTTAAGTGGAATCAGCCCCAGCATTTT. Amino acid sequence: CASSFKWNQPQHF.

A note on this clonotype: Germline is not matched at one junction end, which may reflect a read error. CDR3 DNA: TGCGCCTCGGGGCAGTGGGCCAAAGACATTCAGTACTTC. Translated: CASGQWAKDIQYF. V and J are TRBV27 and TRBJ2-4; tentatively, D is TRBD1 or TRBD2 (5 bases each). CDR1 and CDR2 (germline): MNHEY, SMNVEV (reference sequence). The CDR3 length is 13 residues.

The chain carries TRBV27 and TRBJ2-1; D uncertain. CDR1 and CDR2 (germline): MNHEY, SMNVEV (reference sequence). The CDR3 runs 13 residues. V lost 8 bases, J lost 9 bases, and 17 bases lay in between. The CDR3 DNA sequence: TGTGCCAGCCATCGGTTGGGGATGGGTGAGCAGTTCTTC. Translating gives CASHRLGMGEQFF.

The chain has TRBV6-1 and TRBJ2-5, with unresolved D. With the DNA end fitting TRBJ2-7 better, the J assignment may be wrong. The CDR3 covers 14 residues. Germline lookup yields CDR1 MNHNS and CDR2 SASEGT. The CDR3 sequence: CASSGGLHSYEQYF. DNA of the CDR3: TGTGCCAGCAGTGGCGGCCTTCACTCCTACGAGCAGTACTTC.